A selection of T cell receptor beta chains follows, all from one sample in a study of blood T cell repertoires in COVID-19. The repertoire was sequenced with immunoSEQ multiplex PCR; TCRdb's copy has only in-frame clones and lacks some. The repertoire consists of 30,000 to 40,000 clones, with around nine tenths occurring once and the leading ten covering 13%. The specimen was peripheral blood. The receptors come from a man between 65 and 85 years old with active COVID-19. Each CDR3 is given with its conserved first and last residue. Fields, in order: D gene, V gene, J gene, clone size, CDR3 DNA, CDR3 protein. D genes are given only for firm matches. Some rows mark clone size as missing; the rest say once, few, many or name a class of expanded clone.

D gene: TRBD1; V gene: TRBV27; J gene: TRBJ2-1; clone size: few; CDR3 DNA: TGTGCCAGCAGTTTAATGGGGACAGGGGTAAATGAGCAGTTCTTC; CDR3 protein: CASSLMGTGVNEQFF
D gene: TRBD1; V gene: TRBV4-1; J gene: TRBJ1-1; clone size: .; CDR3 DNA: TGCGCCAGCAGCCAAACGCAGGGGGCTGAAGCTTTCTTT; CDR3 protein: CASSQTQGAEAFF
D gene: .; V gene: TRBV27; J gene: TRBJ2-1; clone size: .; CDR3 DNA: TGTGCCAGCAGTTCCCTCAGCTCCTACAATGAGCAGTTCTTC; CDR3 protein: CASSSLSSYNEQFF
D gene: .; V gene: TRBV2; J gene: TRBJ1-3; clone size: once; CDR3 DNA: TGTGCCAGCAGTGGGCAGGGCGTACGAAACACCATATATTTT; CDR3 protein: CASSGQGVRNTIYF
D gene: .; V gene: TRBV3-1/TRBV3-2; J gene: TRBJ2-1; clone size: .; CDR3 DNA: TGTGCCAGCAGCCAAGACCCGCTAGCGAGATACAATGAGCAGTTCTTC; CDR3 protein: CASSQDPLARYNEQFF
D gene: .; V gene: TRBV7-2; J gene: TRBJ1-1; clone size: .; CDR3 DNA: TGTGCCAGCAGCCCAGAGTTACACCGAGGAGCTGAAGCTTTCTTT; CDR3 protein: CASSPELHRGAEAFF
D gene: TRBD1; V gene: TRBV29-1; J gene: TRBJ2-2; clone size: .; CDR3 DNA: TGCAGCGTGGTTCTGGGACAGGGGAACACCGGGGAGCTGTTTTTT; CDR3 protein: CSVVLGQGNTGELFF
D gene: TRBD2; V gene: TRBV11-2; J gene: TRBJ2-7; clone size: .; CDR3 DNA: TGTGCCAGCAGCTCCGCGGGGGTCGAGCAGTACTTC; CDR3 protein: CASSSAGVEQYF
D gene: TRBD1; V gene: TRBV7-2; J gene: TRBJ1-2; clone size: .; CDR3 DNA: TGTGCCAGCAGTCGTTCTCAGGGGGTTAACTATGGCTACACCTTC; CDR3 protein: CASSRSQGVNYGYTF
D gene: .; V gene: TRBV7-2; J gene: TRBJ2-5; clone size: .; CDR3 DNA: TGTGCCAGCAGCTCCCCAGGGCGGCAAGAGACCCAGTACTTC; CDR3 protein: CASSSPGRQETQYF
D gene: .; V gene: TRBV3-1/TRBV3-2; J gene: TRBJ1-3; clone size: .; CDR3 DNA: TGTGCCAGCAGCCCCCTGAGCGGGAAATTGACTGGAAACACCATATATTTT; CDR3 protein: CASSPLSGKLTGNTIYF
D gene: TRBD1; V gene: TRBV30; J gene: TRBJ1-5; clone size: .; CDR3 DNA: TGTGCCTGGAGTGTACAGGGGAGCAATCAGCCCCAGCATTTT; CDR3 protein: CAWSVQGSNQPQHF
D gene: .; V gene: TRBV2; J gene: TRBJ1-5; clone size: .; CDR3 DNA: TGTGCCAGCACGAAGGATGCGGGCAGGCGCCTGGGTCAGCCCCAGCATTTT; CDR3 protein: CASTKDAGRRLGQPQHF
D gene: TRBD2; V gene: TRBV3-1/TRBV3-2; J gene: TRBJ2-1; clone size: .; CDR3 DNA: TGTGCCAGCAGGGGCGGGAGGGCCGACAATGAGCAGTTCTTC; CDR3 protein: CASRGGRADNEQFF
D gene: .; V gene: TRBV7-3; J gene: TRBJ2-2; clone size: .; CDR3 DNA: TGTGCCAGCAGCCCGGGTAGTGTGAACACCGGGGAGCTGTTTTTT; CDR3 protein: CASSPGSVNTGELFF
D gene: .; V gene: TRBV29-1; J gene: TRBJ2-1; clone size: .; CDR3 DNA: TGCAGCGTTGACGTAGGAGGGAATGAGCAGTTCTTC; CDR3 protein: CSVDVGGNEQFF
D gene: .; V gene: TRBV9; J gene: TRBJ2-7; clone size: .; CDR3 DNA: TGTGCCAGCAGCGTAGGACAGGCCGCCTACGAGCAGTACTTC; CDR3 protein: CASSVGQAAYEQYF
D gene: TRBD1; V gene: TRBV4-1; J gene: TRBJ1-5; clone size: .; CDR3 DNA: TGCGCCAGCAGCCAAGAGGGGACAGGAGTTAATCAGCCCCAGCATTTT; CDR3 protein: CASSQEGTGVNQPQHF
D gene: TRBD1; V gene: TRBV28; J gene: TRBJ2-6; clone size: once; CDR3 DNA: TGTGCCAGCACCACCGGGACAGGTGGGCTATCTGGGGCCAACGTCCTGACTTTC; CDR3 protein: CASTTGTGGLSGANVLTF
D gene: .; V gene: TRBV28; J gene: TRBJ1-5; clone size: .; CDR3 DNA: TGTGCCAGCAGTTTGGGATTGGGGCCGCATCAGCCCCAGCATTTT; CDR3 protein: CASSLGLGPHQPQHF
D gene: TRBD2; V gene: TRBV11-3; J gene: TRBJ2-1; clone size: .; CDR3 DNA: TGTGCCAGCAGCTTAGAAGGGCGGGAGCCTAACAATGAGCAGTTCTTC; CDR3 protein: CASSLEGREPNNEQFF
D gene: .; V gene: TRBV19; J gene: TRBJ1-2; clone size: .; CDR3 DNA: TGTGCCAGTAGTTCTATTAACTATGGCTACACCTTC; CDR3 protein: CASSSINYGYTF
D gene: .; V gene: TRBV18; J gene: TRBJ2-6; clone size: .; CDR3 DNA: TGTGCCAGCTCACCTCCTGACAGCTCTGGGGCCAACGTCCTGACTTTC; CDR3 protein: CASSPPDSSGANVLTF
D gene: .; V gene: TRBV14; J gene: TRBJ2-7; clone size: .; CDR3 DNA: TGTGCCAGCAGCCAAGAACGGACGGGGGAGCAGTACTTC; CDR3 protein: CASSQERTGEQYF
D gene: TRBD2; V gene: TRBV9; J gene: TRBJ2-3; clone size: .; CDR3 DNA: TGTGCCAGCAGCGACCTAGCGGGAGGGCCCCCAGATACGCAGTATTTT; CDR3 protein: CASSDLAGGPPDTQYF
D gene: .; V gene: TRBV28; J gene: TRBJ1-2; clone size: .; CDR3 DNA: TGTGCCAGCAGTCCAAAGGGGTTCTATGGCTACACCTTC; CDR3 protein: CASSPKGFYGYTF
D gene: .; V gene: TRBV24-1; J gene: TRBJ2-2; clone size: .; CDR3 DNA: TGTGCCACCAGTGATCCGCTGCGGAACACCGGGGAGCTGTTTTTT; CDR3 protein: CATSDPLRNTGELFF
D gene: .; V gene: TRBV30; J gene: TRBJ1-4; clone size: .; CDR3 DNA: TGTGCCTGGAGGGACTGGGAAAAACTGTTTTTT; CDR3 protein: CAWRDWEKLFF
D gene: TRBD2; V gene: TRBV18; J gene: TRBJ2-3; clone size: .; CDR3 DNA: TGTGCCAGCTCACCCACTAGCGGGATAGGAACAGATACGCAGTATTTT; CDR3 protein: CASSPTSGIGTDTQYF
D gene: TRBD1; V gene: TRBV24-1; J gene: TRBJ1-5; clone size: .; CDR3 DNA: TGTGCCACCAGTGCAGCCCGGACAGGGACCAATCAGCCCCAGCATTTT; CDR3 protein: CATSAARTGTNQPQHF
D gene: TRBD1; V gene: TRBV14; J gene: TRBJ2-1; clone size: once; CDR3 DNA: TGTGCCAGCAGCCGGACAGGAAATGAGCAGTTCTTC; CDR3 protein: CASSRTGNEQFF
D gene: TRBD1; V gene: TRBV5-1; J gene: TRBJ1-1; clone size: .; CDR3 DNA: TGCGCCAGCAGCTTGTCTACAGGGGGGCTCACTGAAGCTTTCTTT; CDR3 protein: CASSLSTGGLTEAFF
D gene: TRBD1; V gene: TRBV5-6; J gene: TRBJ1-1; clone size: few; CDR3 DNA: TGTGCCAGCAGCTTCCGACAGGGGAAACCTGAAGCTTTCTTT; CDR3 protein: CASSFRQGKPEAFF
D gene: .; V gene: TRBV19; J gene: TRBJ1-1; clone size: .; CDR3 DNA: TGTCCCGGACCCTCCCGGACAGCCCGGGGCACTGAAGCTTTCTTT; CDR3 protein: CPGPSRTARGTEAFF
D gene: .; V gene: TRBV7-9; J gene: TRBJ1-2; clone size: .; CDR3 DNA: TGTGCCAGCAGCTCACAGGGAGATGGCTACACCTTC; CDR3 protein: CASSSQGDGYTF